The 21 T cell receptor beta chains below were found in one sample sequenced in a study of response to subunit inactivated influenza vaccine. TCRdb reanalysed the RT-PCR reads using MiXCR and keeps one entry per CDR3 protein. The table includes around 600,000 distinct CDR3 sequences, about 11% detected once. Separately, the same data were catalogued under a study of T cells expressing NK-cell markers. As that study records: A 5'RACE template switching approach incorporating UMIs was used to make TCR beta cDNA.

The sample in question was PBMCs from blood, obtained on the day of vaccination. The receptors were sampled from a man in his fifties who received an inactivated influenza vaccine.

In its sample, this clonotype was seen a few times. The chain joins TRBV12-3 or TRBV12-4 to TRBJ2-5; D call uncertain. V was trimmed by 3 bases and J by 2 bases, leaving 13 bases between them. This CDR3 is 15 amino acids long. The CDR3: CASSFGSWGQETQYF. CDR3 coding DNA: TGTGCCAGCAGTTTTGGCAGTTGGGGACAAGAGACCCAGTACTTC.

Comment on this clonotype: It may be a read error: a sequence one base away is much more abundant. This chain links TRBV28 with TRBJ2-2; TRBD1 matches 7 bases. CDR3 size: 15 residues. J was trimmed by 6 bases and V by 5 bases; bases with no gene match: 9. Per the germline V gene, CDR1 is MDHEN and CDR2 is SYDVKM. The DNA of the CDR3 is TGTGCCAGCAGTCTAAACAGGGGAATTGCCGGGGAGCTGTTTTTT. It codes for CASSLNRGIAGELFF.

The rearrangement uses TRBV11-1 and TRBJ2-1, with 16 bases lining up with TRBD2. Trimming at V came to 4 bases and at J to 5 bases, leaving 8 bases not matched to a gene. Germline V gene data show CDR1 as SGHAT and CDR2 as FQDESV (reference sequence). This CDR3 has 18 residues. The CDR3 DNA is TGTGCCAGCAGCTCCGGGACTAGCGGGAGGGCCGCCCACAATGAGCAGTTCTTC. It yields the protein CASSSGTSGRAAHNEQFF.

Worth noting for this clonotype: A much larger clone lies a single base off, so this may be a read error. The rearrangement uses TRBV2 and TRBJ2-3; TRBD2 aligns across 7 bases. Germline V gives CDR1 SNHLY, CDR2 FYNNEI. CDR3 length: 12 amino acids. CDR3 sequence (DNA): TGTGCCAGCGGGGAGGGCACAGTTACGCAGTATTTT. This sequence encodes CASGEGTVTQYF.

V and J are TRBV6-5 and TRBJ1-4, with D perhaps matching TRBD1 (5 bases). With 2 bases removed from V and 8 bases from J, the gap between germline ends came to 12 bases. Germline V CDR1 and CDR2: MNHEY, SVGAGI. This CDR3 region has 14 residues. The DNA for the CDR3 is TGTGCCAGCAGTTACCTCGGGTCAGGGGAAAAACTGTTTTTT. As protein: CASSYLGSGEKLFF.

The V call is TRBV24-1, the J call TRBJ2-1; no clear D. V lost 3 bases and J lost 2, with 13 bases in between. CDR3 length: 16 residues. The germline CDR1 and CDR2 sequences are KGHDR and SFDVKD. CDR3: CATSDVTQSPYNEQFF. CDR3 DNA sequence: TGTGCCACCAGTGATGTCACCCAGTCCCCCTACAATGAGCAGTTCTTC.

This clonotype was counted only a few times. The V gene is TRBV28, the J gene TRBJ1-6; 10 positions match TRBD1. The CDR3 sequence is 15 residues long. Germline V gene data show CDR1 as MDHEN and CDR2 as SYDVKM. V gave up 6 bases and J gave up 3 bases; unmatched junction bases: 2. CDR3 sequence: CASRTGGGYNSPLHF. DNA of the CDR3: TGTGCCAGCAGGACAGGGGGCGGCTATAATTCACCCCTCCACTTT.

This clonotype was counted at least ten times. The CDR3 region is CASSDSGTTNEKLFF. Written as DNA, the CDR3 is TGCGCCAGCAGCGACTCAGGGACTACTAATGAAAAACTGTTTTTT. This chain joins TRBV5-1 and TRBJ1-4; a possible D gene is TRBD1 (5 bases). This CDR3 region has 15 residues. V dropped 4 bases and J dropped 2 bases, with 12 bases sitting between them. In germline, CDR1 is SGHRS, CDR2 YFSETQ.

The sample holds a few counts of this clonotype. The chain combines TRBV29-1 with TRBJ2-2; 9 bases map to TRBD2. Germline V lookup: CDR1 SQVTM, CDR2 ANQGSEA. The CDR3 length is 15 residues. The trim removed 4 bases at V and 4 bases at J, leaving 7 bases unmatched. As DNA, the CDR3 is TGCAGCGTTGCCTATGCGGGAGGGGGCACCGGGGAGCTGTTTTTT. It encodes CSVAYAGGGTGELFF.

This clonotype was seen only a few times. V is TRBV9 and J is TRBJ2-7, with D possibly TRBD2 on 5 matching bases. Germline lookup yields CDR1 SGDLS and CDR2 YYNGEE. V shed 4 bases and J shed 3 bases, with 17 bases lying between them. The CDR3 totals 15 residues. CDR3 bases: TGTGCCAGCAGCCCAGACGGTAGCGCCCGCTACGAGCAGTACTTC. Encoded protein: CASSPDGSARYEQYF.

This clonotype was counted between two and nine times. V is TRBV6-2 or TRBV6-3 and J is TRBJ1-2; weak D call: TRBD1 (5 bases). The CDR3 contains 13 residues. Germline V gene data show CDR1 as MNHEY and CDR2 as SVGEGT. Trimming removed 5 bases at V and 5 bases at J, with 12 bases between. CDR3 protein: CASSRDGTYGYTF. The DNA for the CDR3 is TGTGCCAGCAGTCGGGACGGAACTTATGGCTACACCTTC.

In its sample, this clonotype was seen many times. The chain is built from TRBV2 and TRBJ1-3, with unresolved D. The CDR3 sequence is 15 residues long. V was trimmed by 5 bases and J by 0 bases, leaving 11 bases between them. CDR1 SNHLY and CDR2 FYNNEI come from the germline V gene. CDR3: CASSPRKSSGNTIYF. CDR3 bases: TGTGCCAGCAGTCCAAGGAAGAGCTCTGGAAACACCATATATTTT.

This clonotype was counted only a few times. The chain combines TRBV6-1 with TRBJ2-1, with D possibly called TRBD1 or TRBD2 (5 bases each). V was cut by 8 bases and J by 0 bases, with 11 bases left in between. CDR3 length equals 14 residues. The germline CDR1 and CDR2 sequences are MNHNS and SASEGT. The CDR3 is CASRGRISYNEQFF. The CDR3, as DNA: TGTGCCAGCCGGGGACGGATCTCCTACAATGAGCAGTTCTTC.

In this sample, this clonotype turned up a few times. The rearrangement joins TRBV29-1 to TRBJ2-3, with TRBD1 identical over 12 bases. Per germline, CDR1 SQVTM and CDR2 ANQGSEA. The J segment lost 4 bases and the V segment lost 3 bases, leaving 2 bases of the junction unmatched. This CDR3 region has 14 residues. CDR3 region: CSVDRDRGPDTQYF. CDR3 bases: TGCAGCGTTGATAGGGACAGGGGGCCAGATACGCAGTATTTT.

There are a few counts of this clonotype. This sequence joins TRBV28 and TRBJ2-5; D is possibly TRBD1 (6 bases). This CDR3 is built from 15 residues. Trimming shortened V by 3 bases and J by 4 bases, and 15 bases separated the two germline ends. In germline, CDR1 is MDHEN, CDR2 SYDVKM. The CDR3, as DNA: TGTGCCAGCAGTTTCAGCAGGGGAAAGGGAGAGACCCAGTACTTC. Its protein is CASSFSRGKGETQYF.

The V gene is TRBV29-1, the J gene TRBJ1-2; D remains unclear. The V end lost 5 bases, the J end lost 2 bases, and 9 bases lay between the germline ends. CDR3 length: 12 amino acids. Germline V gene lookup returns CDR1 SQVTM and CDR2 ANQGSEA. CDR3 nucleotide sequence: TGCAGCGTTTACGGAAGAAACTATGGCTACACCTTC. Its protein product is CSVYGRNYGYTF.

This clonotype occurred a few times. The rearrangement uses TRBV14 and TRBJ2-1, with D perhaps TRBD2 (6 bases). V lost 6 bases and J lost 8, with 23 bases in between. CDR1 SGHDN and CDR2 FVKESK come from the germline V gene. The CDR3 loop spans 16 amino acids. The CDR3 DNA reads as TGTGCCAGCAGTTATGACCCGGCTGCCACGGGGGATGAGCAGTTCTTC. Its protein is CASSYDPAATGDEQFF.

The CDR3 sequence: CASSLWREGKDTQYF. CDR3 nucleotides: TGCGCCAGCAGCTTGTGGCGGGAGGGGAAAGATACGCAGTATTTT. The chain has TRBV5-1 and TRBJ2-3, with 9 bases matching TRBD2. CDR1 is SGHRS, CDR2 YFSETQ, per germline. The CDR3 covers 15 residues. Trimming removed 1 base from V and 5 bases from J; junction bases left unmatched: 5.

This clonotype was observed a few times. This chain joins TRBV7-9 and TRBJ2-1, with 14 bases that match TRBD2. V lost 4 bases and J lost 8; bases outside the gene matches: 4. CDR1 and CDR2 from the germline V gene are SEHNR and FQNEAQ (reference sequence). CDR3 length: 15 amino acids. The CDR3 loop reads CASSSGLAGVDEQFF. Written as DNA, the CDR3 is TGTGCCAGCAGCTCGGGACTAGCGGGAGTGGATGAGCAGTTCTTC.

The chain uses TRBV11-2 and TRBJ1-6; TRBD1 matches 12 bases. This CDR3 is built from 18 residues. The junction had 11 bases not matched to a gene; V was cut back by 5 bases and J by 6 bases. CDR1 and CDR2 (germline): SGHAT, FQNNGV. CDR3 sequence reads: CASSTGTGGFSFNSPLHF. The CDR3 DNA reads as TGTGCCAGCAGCACGGGGACAGGGGGCTTCTCTTTTAATTCACCCCTCCACTTT.

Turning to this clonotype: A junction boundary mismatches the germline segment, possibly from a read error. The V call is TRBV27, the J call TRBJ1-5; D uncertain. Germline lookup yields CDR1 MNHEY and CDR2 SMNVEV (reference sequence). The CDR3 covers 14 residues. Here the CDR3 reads CACSLNGLNQPQHF. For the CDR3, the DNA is TGTGCCTGCAGTTTAAACGGTCTCAATCAGCCCCAGCATTTT.